This TCR beta chain was recorded in a study of blood T cells in healthy people across ages. With a J-beta primer mix and a sample-barcoded 5' primer, a second PCR ran about 7 to 12 cycles. Each TCR beta cDNA got a 12-nucleotide random molecular identifier. TCRdb reanalysed the 5' RACE reads using MiXCR and keeps one entry per CDR3 protein. The table records around 1,800,000 distinct CDR3 sequences, about two fifths of them present only once. Comment on this clonotype: The antigen is not known.

Trimming cost V 7 bases and J 4 bases, with 13 bases left between them. The CDR3 is 13 residues long. The germline gives CDR1 MNHEY, CDR2 SVGEGT. Extractions gave at least 5.5 micrograms of total RNA per sample. Study-wide results and limits: The unknown donor CMV status may have confounded expanded clonotype changes. Long-lived donors had more naive CD4+ cells and higher diversity than aged donors.

The clonotype was recovered from a human donor in good health. Sequencing was done on a sample of blood. The chain joins TRBV6-2 or TRBV6-3 to TRBJ1-1, with D tentatively TRBD1 (5 bases). The CDR3 loop is CASTAGRVTEAFF. The CDR3 DNA reads TGTGCCAGCACAGCGGGGCGGGTCACTGAAGCTTTCTTT.